The 3 T cell receptor beta chains below all came from one sample that was sequenced in a study of T cell clones after liver transplantation. Libraries were prepared by immunoSEQ multiplex PCR; TCRdb keeps only in-frame clonotypes and omits some of them. The data hold just under 60,000 clones, with around two thirds observed a single time. The source was CD4+ T cells from blood, collected at the approximately 16-month timepoint. The receptors were gathered from a human patient who received a liver transplant. Certain T cells may be donor cells from the graft.

The rearrangement uses TRBV11-2 and TRBJ2-3; the D is unclear. Trimming shortened V by 1 base and J by 6 bases, and 8 bases separated the two germline ends. The CDR3 totals 13 residues. Germline V gene data show CDR1 as SGHAT and CDR2 as FQNNGV. CDR3 coding DNA: TGTGCCAGCAGCTTAGCGGGCTGGGATACGCAGTATTTT. Encoded protein: CASSLAGWDTQYF.

The gene calls are TRBV19 and TRBJ2-5; perhaps TRBD1 as D (7 bases). This CDR3 has 14 residues. V was trimmed by 5 bases and J by 3 bases, leaving 13 bases between them. Germline CDR1 LNHDA, CDR2 SQIVND (reference sequence). CDR3 in DNA: TGTGCCAGTAGTCGCCAGGGGGGCGAAGAGACCCAGTACTTC. Encoded protein: CASSRQGGEETQYF.

V usage is TRBV4-2 and J usage is TRBJ2-1; possible D gene TRBD2, 7 bases. Deletions cut 6 bases from V and 5 bases from J, with 23 bases between. The germline CDR1 and CDR2 sequences are LGHNA and YNFKEQ. CDR3 length equals 17 residues. The CDR3 coding sequence is TGTGCCAGCAGTCTAAAGAAGGGCGGGGGCGACGACAATGAGCAGTTCTTC. Protein sequence: CASSLKKGGGDDNEQFF.